A single T cell receptor beta chain is shown here with its context. This entry belongs to a study of technical replicates of blood from several donors. Repertoires were generated with immunoSEQ multiplex PCR, while TCRdb's copy carries only in-frame clones and drops some. The sample includes about 84,000 clones, about 97% seen only once; the top ten take about 0.19%. The receptor's source is a human donor in good health. The sequencing sample was made of T cells isolated from PBMCs.

This CDR3 reads CASSQPSVGGSYTEAFF. DNA of the CDR3: TGTGCCAGCAGCCAGCCCTCGGTCGGGGGATCGTACACTGAAGCTTTCTTT. The gene calls are TRBV14 and TRBJ1-1; tentatively, D is TRBD1 (5 bases). V lost 3 bases, J lost 3 bases, and 20 bases lay in between. Germline loops: CDR1 SGHDN, CDR2 FVKESK. The CDR3 runs 17 residues.